This T cell receptor beta chain was captured by sequencing in a study of blood T cell repertoires in COVID-19. Overall study context: T cells, B-cell-depleted T cells, or PBMCs provided the cDNA or gDNA that served as material.

The assay was immunoSEQ multiplex PCR, and TCRdb's table has in-frame clones only and misses some. The sample shows about 260,000 clones, about 91% of them seen only once. This TCR derives from a young adult with COVID-19, enrolled during active disease. Specimen: peripheral blood.

The CDR3 spells CASSAHGEQYF. In DNA form, the CDR3 reads TGCGCCAGCAGCGCCCACGGCGAGCAGTACTTC. This chain joins TRBV5-1 and TRBJ2-7; the D is unclear. The CDR3 consists of 11 residues. Germline V CDR1 and CDR2: SGHRS, YFSETQ. V was trimmed by 4 bases and J by 6 bases, leaving 8 bases between them.